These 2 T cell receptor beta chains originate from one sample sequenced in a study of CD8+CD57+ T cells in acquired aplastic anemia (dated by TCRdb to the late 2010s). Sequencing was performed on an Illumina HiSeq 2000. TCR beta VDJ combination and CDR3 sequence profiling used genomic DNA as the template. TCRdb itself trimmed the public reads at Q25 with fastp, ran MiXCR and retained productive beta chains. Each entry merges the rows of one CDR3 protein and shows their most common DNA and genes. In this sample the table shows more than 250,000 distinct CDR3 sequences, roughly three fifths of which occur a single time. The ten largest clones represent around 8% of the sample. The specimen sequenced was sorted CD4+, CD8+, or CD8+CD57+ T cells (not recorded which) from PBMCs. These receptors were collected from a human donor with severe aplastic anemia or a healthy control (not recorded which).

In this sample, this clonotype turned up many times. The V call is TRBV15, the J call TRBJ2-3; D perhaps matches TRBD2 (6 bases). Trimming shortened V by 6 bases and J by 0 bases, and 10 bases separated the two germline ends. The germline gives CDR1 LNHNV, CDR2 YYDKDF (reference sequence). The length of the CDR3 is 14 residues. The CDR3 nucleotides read TGTGCCACCAGGTGGGGGGAGAGCACAGATACGCAGTATTTT. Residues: CATRWGESTDTQYF.

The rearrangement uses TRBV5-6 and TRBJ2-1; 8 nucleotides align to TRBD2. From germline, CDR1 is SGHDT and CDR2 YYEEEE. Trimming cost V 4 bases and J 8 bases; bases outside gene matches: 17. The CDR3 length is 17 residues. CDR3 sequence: CASSQEGSGSSIDEQFF. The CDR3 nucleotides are TGTGCCAGCAGCCAGGAGGGGAGCGGGAGTTCGATCGATGAGCAGTTCTTC.